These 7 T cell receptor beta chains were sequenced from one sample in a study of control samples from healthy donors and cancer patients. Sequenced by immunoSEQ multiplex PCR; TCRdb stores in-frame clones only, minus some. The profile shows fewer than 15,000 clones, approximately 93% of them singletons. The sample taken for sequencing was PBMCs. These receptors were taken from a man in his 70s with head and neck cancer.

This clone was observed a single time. CDR3 sequence: CASSFTGRGETQYF. CDR3 in DNA: TGTGCCAGCAGCTTTACAGGGCGAGGGGAGACCCAGTACTTC. This chain connects TRBV7-9 to TRBJ2-5; a possible D gene is TRBD1 (6 bases). Trimming cost V 3 bases and J 5 bases, with 13 bases left between them. CDR1 and CDR2 from the germline V gene are SEHNR and FQNEAQ (reference sequence). The CDR3 consists of 14 residues.

CDR3 in amino acids: CASRDLAGGETQYF. CDR3 nucleotide sequence: TGTGCCAGTAGAGATCTAGCGGGAGGTGAGACCCAGTACTTC. This chain connects TRBV19 to TRBJ2-5, with 11 bases lining up with TRBD2. The ends lost 6 bases at V and 5 bases at J; junction bases unmatched: 5. The CDR3 runs to 14 residues. Germline CDR1 is LNHDA and CDR2 is SQIVND (reference sequence).

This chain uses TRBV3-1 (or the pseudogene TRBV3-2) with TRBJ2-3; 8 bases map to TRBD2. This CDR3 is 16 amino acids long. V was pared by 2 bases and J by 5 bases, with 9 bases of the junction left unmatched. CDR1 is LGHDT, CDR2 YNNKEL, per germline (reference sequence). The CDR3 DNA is TGTGCCAGCAGCCAACTTAGCGGGAACACAGGAGATACGCAGTATTTT. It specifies CASSQLSGNTGDTQYF.

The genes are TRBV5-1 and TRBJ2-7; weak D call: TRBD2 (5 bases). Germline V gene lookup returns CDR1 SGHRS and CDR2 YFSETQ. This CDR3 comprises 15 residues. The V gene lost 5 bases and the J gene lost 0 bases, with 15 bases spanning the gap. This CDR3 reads CASSAGLTASYEQYF. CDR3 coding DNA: TGCGCCAGCAGTGCCGGACTCACGGCCTCCTACGAGCAGTACTTC.

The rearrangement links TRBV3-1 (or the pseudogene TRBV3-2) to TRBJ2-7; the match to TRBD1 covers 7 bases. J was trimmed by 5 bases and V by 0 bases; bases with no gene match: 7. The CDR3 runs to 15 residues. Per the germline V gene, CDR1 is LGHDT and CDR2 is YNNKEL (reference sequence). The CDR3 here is CASSQEARGSNEQYF. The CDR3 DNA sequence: TGTGCCAGCAGCCAAGAAGCCAGGGGGTCGAACGAGCAGTACTTC.

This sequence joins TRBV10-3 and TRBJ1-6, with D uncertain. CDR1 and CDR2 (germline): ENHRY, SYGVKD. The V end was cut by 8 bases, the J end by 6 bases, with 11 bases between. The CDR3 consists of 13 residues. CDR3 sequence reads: CAIRSPSNSPLHF. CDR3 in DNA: TGTGCCATCCGGTCCCCCTCTAATTCACCCCTCCACTTT.

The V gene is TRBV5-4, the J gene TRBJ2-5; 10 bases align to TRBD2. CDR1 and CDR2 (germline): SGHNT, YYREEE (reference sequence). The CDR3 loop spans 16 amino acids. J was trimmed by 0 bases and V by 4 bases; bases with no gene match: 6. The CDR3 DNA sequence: TGTGCCAGCAGCGCCGGGACTAGCGCATACCAAGAGACCCAGTACTTC. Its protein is CASSAGTSAYQETQYF.